This is a list of T cell receptor beta chains from one sample in a study of T cell responses to AZD1222 COVID-19 vaccine. This table comes from immunoSEQ multiplex PCR, and its TCRdb copy is limited to in-frame clones, with some not included. The table includes about 200,000 clones, 85% to 95% detected once. Here the sequenced sample was peripheral blood, taken 28 days after the second dose of the MenACWY control vaccine. All receptors come from an adult who received the MenACWY meningococcal vaccine as a control. The CDR3 runs from the conserved cysteine through the conserved F or W. The D gene is left open where the match is weak. Rows may omit the clone size; those that give it use once, few, many or a size class.

D	size	V	J	CDR3	DNA
TRBD1	.	TRBV15	TRBJ2-3	CATSARTGVLLDTQYF	TGTGCCACCAGCGCCAGGACAGGGGTTCTCTTAGATACGCAGTATTTT
TRBD1	.	TRBV30	TRBJ1-1	CAWSVGVTGANTEAFF	TGTGCCTGGAGTGTAGGGGTCACAGGGGCTAACACTGAAGCTTTCTTT
TRBD2	.	TRBV18	TRBJ2-3	CASSPGSGRGDTQYF	TGTGCCAGCTCACCAGGTAGCGGGAGGGGAGATACGCAGTATTTT
TRBD1	once	TRBV2	TRBJ1-2	CASVLQGAFDGYTF	TGTGCCAGCGTATTGCAGGGGGCCTTCGATGGCTACACCTTC
TRBD2	.	TRBV30	TRBJ2-1	CAWSAGGRGRYEQFF	TGTGCCTGGAGTGCTGGCGGGAGGGGAAGGTATGAGCAGTTCTTC
.	.	TRBV24-1	TRBJ2-2	CATSDFSAGAGELFF	TGTGCCACCAGTGATTTTTCGGCAGGGGCCGGGGAGCTGTTTTTT
TRBD1	.	TRBV19	TRBJ1-1	CASSIRGQGGTEAFF	TGTGCCAGTAGTATAAGGGGACAGGGCGGAACTGAAGCTTTCTTT
TRBD2	.	TRBV10-3	TRBJ2-2	CAISTLAGVTGELFF	TGTGCCATCAGTACACTAGCGGGAGTCACCGGGGAGCTGTTTTTT
TRBD1	.	TRBV27	TRBJ1-2	CASRAGTGMSYGYTF	TGTGCCAGCAGAGCCGGGACAGGGATGTCCTATGGCTACACCTTC
TRBD1	.	TRBV27	TRBJ1-6	CASSFQQGPRNSPLHF	TGTGCCAGCAGTTTTCAACAGGGGCCACGGAATTCACCCCTCCACTTT
TRBD1	.	TRBV30	TRBJ1-5	CAWSVRGQFNQPQHF	TGTGCCTGGAGTGTACGGGGACAGTTCAATCAGCCCCAGCATTTT
TRBD1	.	TRBV4-2	TRBJ1-2	CASSTPGQDYGYTF	TGTGCCAGCAGCACGCCGGGACAGGATTATGGCTACACCTTC
TRBD2	.	TRBV2	TRBJ2-1	CASSDPLAGEVYNEQFF	TGTGCCAGCAGTGATCCCCTAGCGGGAGAGGTCTACAATGAGCAGTTCTTC
.	.	TRBV19	TRBJ2-3	CASSIGTVPDTQYF	TGTGCCAGTAGTATAGGAACGGTCCCAGATACGCAGTATTTT
.	.	TRBV2	TRBJ2-7	CASRAPEPYEQYF	TGTGCCAGCAGGGCCCCGGAGCCCTACGAGCAGTACTTC
.	.	TRBV7-9	TRBJ1-5	CASSLSSGGNQPQHF	TGTGCCAGCAGCTTGAGCTCCGGGGGCAATCAGCCCCAGCATTTT
.	.	TRBV6-5	TRBJ2-5	CASRPERGTQETQYF	TGTGCCAGCAGGCCAGAGAGGGGAACTCAAGAGACCCAGTACTTC
TRBD2	once	TRBV3-1/TRBV3-2	TRBJ2-3	CASSHLRTSGTDTQYF	TGTGCCAGCAGTCACCTAAGGACTAGCGGCACAGATACGCAGTATTTT
TRBD1	.	TRBV2	TRBJ1-5	CASGGQGNQPQHF	TGTGCCAGCGGGGGACAGGGCAATCAGCCCCAGCATTTT